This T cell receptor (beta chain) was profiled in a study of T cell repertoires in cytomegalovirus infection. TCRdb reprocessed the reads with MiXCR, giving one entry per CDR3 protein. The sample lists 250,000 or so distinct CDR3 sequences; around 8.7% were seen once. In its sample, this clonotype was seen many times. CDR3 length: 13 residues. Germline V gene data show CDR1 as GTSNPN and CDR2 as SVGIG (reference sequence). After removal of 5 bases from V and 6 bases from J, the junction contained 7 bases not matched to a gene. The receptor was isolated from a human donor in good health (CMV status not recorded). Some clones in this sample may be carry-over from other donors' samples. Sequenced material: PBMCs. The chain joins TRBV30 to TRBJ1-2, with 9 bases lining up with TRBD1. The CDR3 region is CAWSGTGKDGYTF. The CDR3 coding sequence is TGTGCCTGGTCCGGGACAGGGAAGGATGGCTACACCTTC.